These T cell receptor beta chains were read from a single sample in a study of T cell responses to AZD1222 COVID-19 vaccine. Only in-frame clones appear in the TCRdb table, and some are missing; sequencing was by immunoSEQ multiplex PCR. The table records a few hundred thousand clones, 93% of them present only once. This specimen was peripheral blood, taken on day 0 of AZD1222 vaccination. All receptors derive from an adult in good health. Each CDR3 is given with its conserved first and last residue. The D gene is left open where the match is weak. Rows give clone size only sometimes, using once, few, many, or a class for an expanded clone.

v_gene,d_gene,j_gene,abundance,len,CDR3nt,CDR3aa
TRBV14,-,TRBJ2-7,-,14,TGTGCCAGCAGCCACACCGGTAGCTCCTACGAGCAGTACTTC,CASSHTGSSYEQYF
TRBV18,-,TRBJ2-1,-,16,TGTGCCAGCTCACCACAATTGGGAGGAGGGTACAATGAGCAGTTCTTC,CASSPQLGGGYNEQFF
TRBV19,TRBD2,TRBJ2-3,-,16,TGTGCCAGTAGTATAGGGACTAGCCTTCGGGGAGGTACGCAGTATTTT,CASSIGTSLRGGTQYF
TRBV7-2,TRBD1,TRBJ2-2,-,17,TGTGCCAGCAGCAAACTTCCAACAGGGGGCTGGACCGGGGAGCTGTTTTTT,CASSKLPTGGWTGELFF
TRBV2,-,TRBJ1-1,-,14,TGTGCCACCCGTAGGGCAGCTGAGAACACTGAAGCTTTCTTT,CATRRAAENTEAFF
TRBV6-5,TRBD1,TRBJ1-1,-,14,TGTGCCAGCAGTTACGGGACAGGTAACACTGAAGCTTTCTTT,CASSYGTGNTEAFF
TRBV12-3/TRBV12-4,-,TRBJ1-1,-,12,TGTGCCACCAGGGGAGGGGGCACTGAAGCTTTCTTT,CATRGGGTEAFF
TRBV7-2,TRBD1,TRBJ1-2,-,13,TGTGCCGGGCGACAGGGTATGGACTATGGCTACACCTTC,CAGRQGMDYGYTF
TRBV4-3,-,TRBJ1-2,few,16,TGCGCCAGCAGCCAAGATCCGGGCGGGGGACGGTATGGCTACACCTTC,CASSQDPGGGRYGYTF
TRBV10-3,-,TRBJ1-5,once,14,TGTGCCATCAGTGCCAGGGCCAGCAATCAGCCCCAGCATTTT,CAISARASNQPQHF
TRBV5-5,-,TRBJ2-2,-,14,TGTGCCAGCAGCCCATCGACCGAGACCGGGGAGCTGTTTTTT,CASSPSTETGELFF
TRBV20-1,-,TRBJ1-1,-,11,TGCAGTGCTTCCCAGCCGGAAGAAGCTTTCTTT,CSASQPEEAFF
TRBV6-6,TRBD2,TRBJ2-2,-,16,TGTGCCAGCAGTCTAGCGGGAGGGCCGGGAACCGGGGAGCTGTTTTTT,CASSLAGGPGTGELFF
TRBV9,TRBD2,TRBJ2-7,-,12,TGTGCCAGCAGCTTTTCTAGCGGGGAGCAGTACTTC,CASSFSSGEQYF
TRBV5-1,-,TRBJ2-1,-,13,TGCGCCAGCAGCTTGTTGCAGGTCGATGAGCAGTTCTTC,CASSLLQVDEQFF
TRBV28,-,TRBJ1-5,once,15,TGTGCCAGCACCTCAGGGGATGGTAGCAATCAGCCCCAGCATTTT,CASTSGDGSNQPQHF
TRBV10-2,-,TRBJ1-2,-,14,TGCGCCAGCAGTGAGCCAGGAACACAGGATGGCTACACCTTC,CASSEPGTQDGYTF
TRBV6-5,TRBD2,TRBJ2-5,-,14,TGTGCCAGCGGGACTAGGGCGTTAAGAGAGACCCAGTACTTC,CASGTRALRETQYF
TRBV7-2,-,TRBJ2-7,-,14,TGTGCCAGCAGCTTAGCCGCGGGGTCCTACGAGCAGTACTTC,CASSLAAGSYEQYF
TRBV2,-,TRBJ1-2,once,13,TGTGCCAGCAGTGAACGGCCGGACTATGGCTACACCTTC,CASSERPDYGYTF
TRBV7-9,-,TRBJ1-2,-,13,TGTGCCAGCAGCTTAGGTGCAGGTCGCAACTACACCTTC,CASSLGAGRNYTF
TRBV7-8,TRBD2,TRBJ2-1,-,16,TGTGCCAGCATCTCAACACGGGCGGGGGGATACAATGAGCAGTTCTTC,CASISTRAGGYNEQFF
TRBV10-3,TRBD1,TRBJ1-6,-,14,TGTGCCATTAGAACAGGGGAGGGGAATTCACCCCTCCACTTT,CAIRTGEGNSPLHF
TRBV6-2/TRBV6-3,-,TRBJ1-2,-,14,TGTGCCAGCAGTTACCCCGACAGCCCCTATGGCTACACCTTC,CASSYPDSPYGYTF
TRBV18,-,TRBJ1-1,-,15,TGTGCCAGCTCACCTATTGCCAGGGGGAACACTGAAGCTTTCTTT,CASSPIARGNTEAFF
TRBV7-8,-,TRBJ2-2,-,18,TGTGCCAGCAGCTTAGCGGCTAGCCACCGGTACAACACCGGGGAGCTGTTTTTT,CASSLAASHRYNTGELFF
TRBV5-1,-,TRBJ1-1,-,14,TGCGCCAGCAGCTTGGTTGTCATGAACACTGAAGCTTTCTTT,CASSLVVMNTEAFF
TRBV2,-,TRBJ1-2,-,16,TGTGCCAGCAGTGCTCCGAAGTTGGGCCTCGGCTATGGCTACACCTTC,CASSAPKLGLGYGYTF
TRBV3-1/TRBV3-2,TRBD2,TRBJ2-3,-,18,TGTGCCAGCAGCCAAGTGGTAGCGGGGCTCCGCAGCACAGATACGCAGTATTTT,CASSQVVAGLRSTDTQYF